The rows below give T cell receptor beta chains drawn from one sample of a study of long-term antiretroviral therapy in people with HIV. Method: immunoSEQ multiplex PCR; TCRdb's copy keeps in-frame clones and lacks some. Of about 34,000 clones listed, roughly 81% are singletons. Sequenced here: unsorted PBMCs, sampled just over 2.7 years before starting antiretroviral therapy. These receptors were collected from a woman in her 30s with HIV. Both conserved end residues are part of each CDR3. D genes are given only for firm matches. Expanded clones get a size class; other rows say once, few or many, or leave the size out.

v_gene	abundance	d_gene	j_gene	CDR3aa	CDR3nt
TRBV6-1	-	TRBD2	TRBJ2-1	CAAQAGSSYNEQFF	TGTGCCGCCCAAGCGGGGAGCTCCTACAATGAGCAGTTCTTC
TRBV9	-	TRBD2	TRBJ2-3	CASSPRLAGGVGDTQYF	TGTGCCAGCAGCCCGAGACTAGCGGGGGGAGTGGGAGATACGCAGTATTTT
TRBV4-1	once	-	TRBJ1-1	CASSQEMDTEAFF	TGCGCCAGCAGCCAAGAAATGGACACTGAAGCTTTCTTT
TRBV11-3	-	-	TRBJ2-1	CASSASSYNEQFF	TGTGCCAGCAGCGCAAGCTCCTACAATGAGCAGTTCTTC
TRBV7-9	-	TRBD2	TRBJ2-7	CASQASGSSYEQYF	TGTGCCAGCCAAGCTAGCGGGAGCTCCTACGAGCAGTACTTC
TRBV9	-	-	TRBJ1-4	CASSVVGGVGEKLFF	TGTGCCAGCAGCGTAGTGGGGGGAGTCGGCGAAAAACTGTTTTTT
TRBV5-1	once	-	TRBJ1-1	CASSLGTENTEAFF	TGCGCCAGCAGCCTCGGGACGGAGAACACTGAAGCTTTCTTT
TRBV11-2	-	-	TRBJ2-2	CASSDRDTGGELFF	TGTGCCAGCAGCGACCGGGACACAGGCGGGGAGCTGTTTTTT
TRBV27	-	-	TRBJ2-2	CASSLWNSQTTGELFF	TGTGCCAGCAGTTTATGGAACTCGCAGACCACCGGGGAGCTGTTTTTT
TRBV9	-	-	TRBJ1-3	CASSVGTDGNTIYF	TGTGCCAGCAGCGTCGGGACCGATGGAAACACCATATATTTT
TRBV30	-	-	TRBJ2-5	CAWSVLAEETQYF	TGTGCCTGGAGTGTACTAGCCGAGGAGACCCAGTACTTC